A single sample is the source of the 11 T cell receptor beta chains below, sequenced in a study of blood T cell repertoires in COVID-19. Method: immunoSEQ multiplex PCR; TCRdb's copy keeps in-frame clones and lacks some. This table holds approximately 170,000 clones, 84% found once. The material sequenced was PBMCs or T cells enriched from blood (not recorded which). These receptors came from a woman between 50 and 59 years old who had recovered from COVID-19.

The chain uses TRBV6-5 and TRBJ2-5, with a weak D call TRBD1 (6 bases). The CDR3 is made up of 14 amino acids. Trimming cost V 3 bases and J 5 bases, with 13 bases left between them. CDR1 is MNHEY, CDR2 SVGAGI, per germline. CDR3 sequence: CASSYLRGWETQYF. The CDR3 DNA reads TGTGCCAGCAGTTATCTCAGGGGTTGGGAGACCCAGTACTTC.

The chain recombines TRBV14 with TRBJ1-1; D is unresolved. The CDR3 contains 15 residues. The germline CDR1 and CDR2 sequences are SGHDN and FVKESK. V dropped 4 bases and J dropped 1 base, with 13 bases sitting between them. This chain's CDR3 is CASSLRRDRNTEAFF. The CDR3 DNA sequence: TGTGCCAGCAGCCTCCGCCGCGATCGGAACACTGAAGCTTTCTTT.

V gene TRBV9 combines with J gene TRBJ1-4; tentatively, D is TRBD1 (6 bases). CDR3 length: 12 amino acids. In germline, CDR1 is SGDLS, CDR2 YYNGEE. V shed 3 bases and J shed 10 bases, with 10 bases lying between them. The CDR3 DNA follows: TGTGCCAGCAGCGACCAACAGGGAAAACTGTTTTTT. Translated: CASSDQQGKLFF.

This rearrangement joins TRBV24-1 to TRBJ2-3, with TRBD2 as a possible D gene (7 bases). CDR1 and CDR2 (germline): KGHDR, SFDVKD. The germline V and J ends were trimmed by 1 base and 8 bases, with 15 bases remaining between them. The CDR3 covers 15 residues. Written as DNA, the CDR3 is TGTGCCACCAGTGATTTCGGGCAGGGGAGGGGTACGCAGTATTTT. This sequence encodes CATSDFGQGRGTQYF.

The J gene is TRBJ2-7, the V gene TRBV11-1; 9 nucleotides agree with TRBD2. Germline assignment: CDR1 SGHAT and CDR2 FQDESV (reference sequence). CDR3 length: 14 amino acids. Germline trimming cut 5 bases from V and 0 bases from J; bases unmatched to any gene: 2. DNA of the CDR3: TGTGCCAGCAGCCGACTAGCGGTCTCCTACGAGCAGTACTTC. It translates to CASSRLAVSYEQYF.

The chain has TRBV9 and TRBJ2-1; 9 bases map to TRBD1. This CDR3 has 17 amino acids. V gave up 5 bases and J gave up 7 bases; unmatched junction bases: 16. Germline V lookup: CDR1 SGDLS, CDR2 YYNGEE. The CDR3 here is CASRTRTRNGTGNEQFF. The CDR3 region has the DNA TGTGCCAGCAGAACTAGAACTAGGAACGGGACAGGGAATGAGCAGTTCTTC.

V usage is TRBV28 and J usage is TRBJ2-1; D may be TRBD2 (6 bases). V was shortened by 6 bases and J by 0 bases, with 12 bases between the two germline ends. The germline CDR1 and CDR2 sequences are MDHEN and SYDVKM. The CDR3 runs 15 residues. CDR3 coding DNA: TGTGCCAGCAGGAATAGCGGAAGCTCCTACAATGAGCAGTTCTTC. It specifies CASRNSGSSYNEQFF.

The chain joins TRBV27 to TRBJ1-1, with no clear D. The germline V gene encodes CDR1 MNHEY and CDR2 SMNVEV (reference sequence). This CDR3 has 16 amino acids. Trimming left V 5 bases short and J 1 base short, with 17 bases between. The CDR3 sequence is CASSPGRRPGNTEAFF. The CDR3 bases are TGTGCCAGCAGTCCCGGGAGACGCCCCGGGAACACTGAAGCTTTCTTT.

The chain joins TRBV4-2 to TRBJ2-7, with TRBD1 identical over 8 bases. Trimming cost V 1 base and J 4 bases; bases outside gene matches: 9. CDR1 LGHNA and CDR2 YNFKEQ come from the germline V gene. The CDR3 runs 16 residues. CDR3 sequence: CASSQVLGQGLYEQYF. The CDR3 DNA follows: TGTGCCAGCAGCCAAGTTCTCGGACAGGGCTTATACGAGCAGTACTTC.

The chain is built from TRBV6-2 or TRBV6-3 and TRBJ2-7; 8 bases are shared with TRBD2. V shed 5 bases, J shed 3 bases, and the junction held 9 bases outside the gene matches. The CDR3 extends over 15 amino acids. Germline V gene data show CDR1 as MNHEY and CDR2 as SVGEGT. CDR3 protein: CASSGTRFGRYEQYF. In DNA, the CDR3 is TGTGCCAGCAGTGGGACTAGGTTCGGGCGCTACGAGCAGTACTTC.

Only one count was recorded for this clone. The rearrangement joins TRBV5-1 to TRBJ1-6, with D uncertain. CDR3 size: 14 residues. Between the trimmed V and J ends, which lost 5 bases and 10 bases, there was a span of 16 bases. CDR1 and CDR2 (germline): SGHRS, YFSETQ. The CDR3 nucleotides read TGCGCCAGCAGTCGGACTTATACCGACTCACCCCTCCACTTT. Translation gives CASSRTYTDSPLHF.